Sequencing of this TCR beta chain was carried out in a study of control samples from healthy donors and cancer patients. Clones were sequenced by immunoSEQ multiplex PCR, and TCRdb holds only the in-frame ones, with some missing. The sample lists just over 80,000 clones, 94% occurring once. A single count supports this clone. The CDR3 is 11 amino acids. CDR1 and CDR2 (germline): MNHNS, SASEGT. V lost 1 base to trimming and J lost 8 bases, with 3 bases between them. This clonotype was sampled from a woman aged 18-35 years in good health. The source material was blood. This chain uses TRBV6-1 with TRBJ2-1; D remains ambiguous. Here the CDR3 reads CASSEVDEQFF. The CDR3 region has the DNA TGTGCCAGCAGTGAAGTCGATGAGCAGTTCTTC.